Listed below are T cell receptor beta chains from one sample, sequenced in a study of cytomegalovirus exposure and HLA in healthy donors. Here immunoSEQ multiplex PCR was the method, and the copy in TCRdb shows in-frame clones only, minus some. The sample records around 150,000 clones, 78% being singletons. Input material: PBMCs. The receptor set was obtained from a woman between 40 and 55 years old in good health and CMV-seronegative. CDR3s include the opening cysteine and the closing phenylalanine or tryptophan. A D gene is named only where the DNA matches it firmly. Clone size, where shown, is once, few, many, or a class for clones that have expanded.

j_call clone_size d_call v_call cdr3_aa cdr3_nt
TRBJ1-2 - TRBD1 TRBV19 CASSMKEGQTYGYTF TGTGCCAGTAGTATGAAAGAGGGACAGACCTATGGCTACACCTTC
TRBJ2-1 - TRBD1 TRBV9 CASSVVGDSYNEQFF TGTGCCAGCAGCGTAGTGGGGGACAGCTACAATGAGCAGTTCTTC
TRBJ1-1 - - TRBV6-5 CASSSGTPARAFF TGTGCCAGCAGTTCCGGGACACCCGCCCGTGCTTTCTTT
TRBJ1-1 once TRBD1 TRBV6-1 CASSATGQPTEAFF TGTGCCAGCAGTGCCACGGGACAGCCCACTGAAGCTTTCTTT
TRBJ2-7 once TRBD1 TRBV13 CASSFRTGYYEQYF TGTGCCAGCAGCTTCCGGACAGGTTACTACGAGCAGTACTTC
TRBJ1-2 few TRBD1 TRBV7-3 CASSLTTGNYGYTF TGTGCCAGCAGCTTAACGACAGGGAACTATGGCTACACCTTC
TRBJ1-2 - TRBD1 TRBV6-1 CASSVTGTNYGYTF TGTGCCAGCAGCGTGACAGGGACTAACTATGGCTACACCTTC
TRBJ2-2 - - TRBV5-1 CASGRDTNTGELFF TGCGCCAGCGGCCGGGACACGAACACCGGGGAGCTGTTTTTT
TRBJ1-1 - - TRBV19 CASRLTQGWDTEAFF TGTGCCAGTAGGCTAACTCAGGGCTGGGACACTGAAGCTTTCTTT
TRBJ2-2 - - TRBV2 CASSGIDGGELFF TGTGCCAGCAGTGGAATAGATGGCGGGGAGCTGTTTTTT
TRBJ2-3 - - TRBV29-1 CSVDNRATDTQYF TGCAGCGTTGACAACAGGGCCACAGATACGCAGTATTTT
TRBJ2-5 - - TRBV5-1 CAAGPSVSSPTQYF TGCGCCGCGGGCCCGTCCGTCAGTAGCCCGACCCAGTACTTC
TRBJ1-5 - TRBD1 TRBV4-1 CASRGQGRGPQHF TGCGCCAGCAGAGGACAGGGTAGAGGGCCCCAGCATTTT
TRBJ1-2 - - TRBV10-1 CASSESTQEANYGYTF TGCGCCAGCAGTGAGTCGACACAGGAAGCTAACTATGGCTACACCTTC
TRBJ1-5 - - TRBV4-2 CASSQDILQSSQPQHF TGTGCCAGCAGCCAAGATATATTACAGTCGAGTCAGCCCCAGCATTTT
TRBJ1-2 - - TRBV4-1 CASSQSRKGQAINYGYTF TGCGCCAGCAGCCAATCGAGAAAGGGGCAGGCGATTAACTATGGCTACACCTTC
TRBJ1-5 - - TRBV2 CASRETTGNQPQHF TGTGCCAGCAGGGAGACGACGGGCAATCAGCCCCAGCATTTT
TRBJ1-2 - TRBD1 TRBV5-6 CASSLYRTGWCGYTF TGTGCCAGCAGCTTGTATAGGACAGGGTGGTGTGGCTACACCTTC
TRBJ2-5 few - TRBV5-6 CASSLSSRVAETQYF TGTGCCAGCAGCTTGTCCTCACGGGTAGCAGAGACCCAGTACTTC